The rows below give T cell receptor beta chains drawn from one sample of a study of Graves' ophthalmopathy and Graves' hyperthyroidism. TCRdb ran MiXCR on the multiplex PCR reads and lists one entry per CDR3 protein. Here the sample spans about 230,000 distinct CDR3 sequences, roughly 50% being singletons. What was sequenced was peripheral blood. Receptor source: an adult man with Graves' ophthalmopathy. Both conserved end residues are trimmed from each CDR3. Fields, in order: V gene, clone size, CDR3 protein. The size entry is marked missing in some rows and otherwise reads once, few, many or a size class.

TRBV6-6 | . | ASSVGLAGAETQY
TRBV5-1 | . | ASSLAPESNQPQH
TRBV7-8 | few | ASSLSQAVEAF
TRBV15 | . | ATSTPGGNQPQH
TRBV7-3 | . | ASSSSGSYGYT
TRBV19 | . | ASSILDTLNTEAF
TRBV24-1 | few | ASSYLSSNYGYT
TRBV10-2 | . | ASSYGGSQETQY
TRBV5-5 | . | ASSLGPFRGINEKLF
TRBV7-8 | many | ASSLDRVATGELF
TRBV7-6 | few | ASNPGLPTGELF
TRBV25-1 | many | ASSAPSDYGYT
TRBV3-1 | . | ASSPSGQGGQPQH
TRBV7-3 | . | ASSWGRETDTQY
TRBV9 | . | ASSVVRSSGNTIY
TRBV7-2 | many | ASSSGNTIY
TRBV20-1 | . | SAGGGVNQPQH
TRBV29-1 | few | SVDSGANTGELF
TRBV9 | . | ASSVSGTSPGETQY
TRBV7-9 | . | ASSTHRLYNSPLH
TRBV7-9 | . | ASSLAGTGNEKLF
TRBV7-3 | once | ASSLSGLAGGTTQY
TRBV5-1 | medium-sized | ASSLSSYEQY
TRBV10-3 | . | AMKDFLPLRTSWGGEQY
TRBV29-1 | . | SVEPQGGFETQY
TRBV20-1 | few | GIAGGTNYEQY
TRBV10-3 | . | AIRSQGDNHEQY
TRBV4-1 | . | ASSQEAAKQGNQPQH
TRBV12-3/TRBV12-4 | once | ASSLGLAGGPETQY
TRBV7-3 | few | ASSSPTGGTAGANVLT
TRBV20-1 | once | SARLNGKGANQPQH
TRBV14 | . | ASSQAPGQRRQNYGYT
TRBV2 | . | ASSPGGKVYGYT
TRBV7-8 | . | ASSRGLAGGGYEQY
TRBV7-3 | . | ASSLNGGHEQF
TRBV15 | . | ASSSRGVSSYEQY
TRBV7-9 | . | ASSLGTGGTQETQY
TRBV5-1 | . | ASSLFGNEQY
TRBV2 | few | ASSERGGGDLETQY
TRBV2 | . | ATHLTGELF
TRBV6-5 | few | ASSEPGLASSYEQY
TRBV25-1 | few | ASSEGTGMYQETQY
TRBV29-1 | many | SVAPMGEQY
TRBV10-2 | . | ASSPTGGSTAYEQY
TRBV7-9 | many | ASSPRQGMNTEAF
TRBV15 | . | ATSRDRQYNQPQH
TRBV19 | few | ASSLGPNSPLH
TRBV7-8 | . | ASSLGGWSGPKQPQH
TRBV24-1 | few | ATSGGETQY
TRBV5-8 | . | ASSREVNQPQH
TRBV7-8 | . | ASSTGTSAAIGTGELF
TRBV11-2 | . | ASSPWTGGGYEQY
TRBV29-1 | many | SVAGLYEQY
TRBV7-2 | few | ASSLEAGIEQY
TRBV5-1 | few | ASSDRTSGSVAGELF
TRBV9 | . | ASSPGGGRPYSNEQY
TRBV24-1 | . | ATSDSTSAYTEAF
TRBV7-8 | . | ASSLAGTSGDAGELF
TRBV29-1 | . | SVRTGGTEAF
TRBV11-2 | few | ASSSYVGGDYGYT